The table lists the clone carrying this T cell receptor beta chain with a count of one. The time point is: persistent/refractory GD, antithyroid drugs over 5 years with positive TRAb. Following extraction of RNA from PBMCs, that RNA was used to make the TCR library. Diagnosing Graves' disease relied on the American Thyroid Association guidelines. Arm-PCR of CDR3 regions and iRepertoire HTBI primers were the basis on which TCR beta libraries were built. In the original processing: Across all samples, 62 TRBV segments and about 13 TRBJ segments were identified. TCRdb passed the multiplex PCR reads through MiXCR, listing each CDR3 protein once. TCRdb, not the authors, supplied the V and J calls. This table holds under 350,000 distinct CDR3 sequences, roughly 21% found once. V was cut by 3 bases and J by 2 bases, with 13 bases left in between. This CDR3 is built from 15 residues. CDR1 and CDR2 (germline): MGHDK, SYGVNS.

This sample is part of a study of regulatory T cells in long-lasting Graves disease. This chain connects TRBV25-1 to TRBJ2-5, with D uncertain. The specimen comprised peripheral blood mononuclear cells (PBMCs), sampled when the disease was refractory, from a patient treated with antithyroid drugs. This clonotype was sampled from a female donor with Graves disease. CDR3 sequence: CASSEESWAQETQYF. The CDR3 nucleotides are TGTGCCAGCAGTGAGGAGAGTTGGGCACAAGAGACCCAGTACTTC.